This T cell receptor (beta chain) appears in the sequencing data of a study of cytomegalovirus exposure and HLA in healthy donors. Overall study: Within an early data release were about 85 million unique TCRs drawn from HLA-typed donors. General study findings and limits: Later work associated 17,000 or so TCR beta sequences with HLA alleles at 0.05 false discovery rate.

Use of 60 Vbeta and 13 Jbeta primers characterized the PCR. The assay was immunoSEQ multiplex PCR, and TCRdb's table has in-frame clones only and misses some. Of roughly 100,000 clones in the sample, more than 65% are singletons; the top ten hold 7% to 10%. The CDR3 contains 15 residues. The germline gives CDR1 LGHNA, CDR2 YSLEER. Trimming removed 5 bases from V and 4 bases from J, with 12 bases in between. This clone was seen just once. Its matching antigen is unknown. The chain recombines TRBV4-3 with TRBJ1-6; D ambiguous. The specimen was PBMCs. This sequence originates from a man aged 40-49 years in good health and CMV-seropositive. This CDR3 reads CASSKRLQYNSPLHF. CDR3 in DNA: TGCGCCAGCAGCAAAAGGTTACAGTATAATTCACCCCTCCACTTT.